This TCR beta chain comes out of a study of blood T cell repertoires in COVID-19 (dated by TCRdb to 2019 to 2021). Looking at the study overall: Samples covering the acute and convalescent phases of COVID-19 were provided by collaborators in the United States, Italy and Spain. The prospective study material was composed of cDNA or gDNA derived from T cells, B-cell-depleted T cells, or PBMCs. Subjects who had been exposed to COVID-19, were actively infected with it, or had recovered from it provided the deeply sampled blood TCRbeta repertoires that made up the dataset. The repertoires were released in a freely available public database meant as a resource for research on the immune response to SARS-CoV-2. The samples were drawn from the first 160 participants of the ongoing ImmuneRACE study and from roughly 1,300 subjects provided by 6 global collaborators. Sample metadata almost always included a de-identified subject ID, COVID-19 status, age in years and sex. Where HLA class I and class II types were available, the types were taken from metadata supplied by the sample provider, not from assay-based typing.

The immunoSEQ Assay, a bias-controlled multiplex PCR, was used to amplify TCRbeta CDR3 regions from genomic DNA. Per the authors' processing: Nucleated cell counts per sample were estimated from amplification of reference gene primers within the assay. Sequence reads were collapsed and filtered to measure the absolute abundance of every unique TCRbeta CDR3 rearrangement. For each sample, productive Simpson clonality was calculated as the square root of Simpson's diversity index across productive rearrangements. The immuneACCESS repertoire file appears here via TCRdb, limited to in-frame rearrangements. These files lack a portion of the clones; in checked studies, under half of the deficit traces to unresolved V genes, and the cause of the others is not known. The D gene and trimming were derived from the DNA, and the V and J assignments and clone size from that table. The table for this sample lists approximately 150,000 clones; about 90% of them were counted only once. The top ten hold about 10% of the sample.

Notes on this clone: No cognate antigen has been identified for it. No base quality information exists; no much larger clone differs at one position.

Broader findings and caveats from the paper: Clinical and demographic metadata were provided uncurated, with the amount varying by source and participant.

Collaborating institutions collected whole blood in K2EDTA tubes following their own protocols. For TCRbeta analysis, collaborators shipped samples in one of three forms: frozen whole blood, isolated PBMCs, or DNA extracted from either of those sample types. The TCR was taken from a man aged 55-75 years with active or convalescent COVID-19. Sequencing was performed on peripheral blood.

The CDR3 is CASSLVTRLAGGRRETQYF. The DNA reads TGTGCCAGCAGCTTAGTTACCCGACTAGCGGGGGGGAGGCGAGAGACCCAGTACTTC. The receptor chain draws on TRBV7-2 and TRBJ2-5, and 14 bases in between align with TRBD2. The germline V end is reduced by 1 base and the J end by 4 bases; junction bases left unmatched: 11. The cysteine opens and the phenylalanine closes a CDR3 of 19 amino acids. Just the 57-base CDR3 DNA is kept, in frame starting at base 1. According to the germline V gene, CDR1 reads SGHTA and CDR2 reads FQGNSA.